This T cell receptor (beta chain) was recovered during a study of T cell responses to AZD1222 COVID-19 vaccine. The assay was immunoSEQ multiplex PCR, and TCRdb's table has in-frame clones only and misses some. This table holds 150,000 or so clones, about nine tenths found once. Study conclusions and caveats: Increased Spike-specific TCR breadth and depth were observed after two AZD1222 doses. Possibly, clonal diversity was underestimated; donors were largely white British and included more females.

A word on this clone: The antigen is not known.

The receptor comes from an adult in good health. The starting material was peripheral blood, obtained on day 0 of AZD1222 vaccination.

CDR3 sequence reads: CASSEFRALMYGYTF. CDR3 DNA: TGTGCCAGCAGTGAATTCCGGGCCCTGATGTATGGCTACACCTTC. The genes are TRBV6-1 and TRBJ1-2; D is uncertain. CDR1 MNHNS and CDR2 SASEGT come from the germline V gene. V was cut by 2 bases and J by 5 bases, with 15 bases left in between. The CDR3 runs 15 residues.